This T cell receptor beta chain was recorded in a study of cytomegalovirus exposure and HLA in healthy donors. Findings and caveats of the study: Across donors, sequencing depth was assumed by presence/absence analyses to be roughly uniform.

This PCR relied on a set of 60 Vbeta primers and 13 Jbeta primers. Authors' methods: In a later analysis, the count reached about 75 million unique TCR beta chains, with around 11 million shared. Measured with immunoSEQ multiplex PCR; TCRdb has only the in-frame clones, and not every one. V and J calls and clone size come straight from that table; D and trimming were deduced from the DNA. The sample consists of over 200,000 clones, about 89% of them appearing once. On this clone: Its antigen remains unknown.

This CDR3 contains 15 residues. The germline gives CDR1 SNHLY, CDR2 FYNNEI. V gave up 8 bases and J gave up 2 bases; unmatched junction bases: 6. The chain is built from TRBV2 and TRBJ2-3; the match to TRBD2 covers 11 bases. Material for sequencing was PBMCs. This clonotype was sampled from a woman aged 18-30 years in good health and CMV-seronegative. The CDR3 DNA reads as TGTGCCAGCGGGGGGACTAGCGGTTACACAGATACGCAGTATTTT. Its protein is CASGGTSGYTDTQYF.